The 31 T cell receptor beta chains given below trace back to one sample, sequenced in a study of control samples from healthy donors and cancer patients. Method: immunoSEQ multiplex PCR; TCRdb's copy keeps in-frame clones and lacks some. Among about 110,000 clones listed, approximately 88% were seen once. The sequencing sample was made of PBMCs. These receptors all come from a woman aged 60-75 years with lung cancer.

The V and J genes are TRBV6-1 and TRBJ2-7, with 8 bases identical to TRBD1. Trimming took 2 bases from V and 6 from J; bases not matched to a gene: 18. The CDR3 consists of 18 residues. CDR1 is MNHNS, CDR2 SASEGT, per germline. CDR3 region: CASSEWPPSGTGYLEQYF. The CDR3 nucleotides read TGTGCCAGCAGTGAATGGCCCCCCTCCGGGACAGGCTACCTCGAGCAGTACTTC.

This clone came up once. The CDR3 DNA sequence: TGTGCCAGCTCACTGGGGGGCGCGGACACCGGGGAGCTGTTTTTT. Its protein is CASSLGGADTGELFF. The chain recombines TRBV18 with TRBJ2-2; the D call may be TRBD1 or TRBD2 (6 bases each). CDR1 is KGHSH, CDR2 LQKENI, per germline. V was shortened by 4 bases and J by 3 bases, with 12 bases between the two germline ends. This CDR3 is 15 amino acids long.

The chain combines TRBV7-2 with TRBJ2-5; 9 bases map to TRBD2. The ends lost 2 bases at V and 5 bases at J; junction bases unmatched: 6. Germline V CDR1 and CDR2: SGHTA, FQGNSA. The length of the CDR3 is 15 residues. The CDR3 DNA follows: TGTGCCAGCAGCTTATCTCGGACTAGCGAGGAGACCCAGTACTTC. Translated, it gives CASSLSRTSEETQYF.

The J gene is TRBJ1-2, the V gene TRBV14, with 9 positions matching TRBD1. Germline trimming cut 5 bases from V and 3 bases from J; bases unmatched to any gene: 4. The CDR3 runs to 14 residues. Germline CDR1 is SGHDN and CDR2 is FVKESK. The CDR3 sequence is CASSKQGADYGYTF. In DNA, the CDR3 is TGTGCCAGCAGCAAACAGGGGGCGGACTATGGCTACACCTTC.

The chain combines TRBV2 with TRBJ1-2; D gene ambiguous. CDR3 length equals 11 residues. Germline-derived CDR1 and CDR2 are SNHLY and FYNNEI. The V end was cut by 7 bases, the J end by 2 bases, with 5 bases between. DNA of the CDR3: TGTGCCAGCATGGAAAACTATGGCTACACCTTC. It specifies CASMENYGYTF.

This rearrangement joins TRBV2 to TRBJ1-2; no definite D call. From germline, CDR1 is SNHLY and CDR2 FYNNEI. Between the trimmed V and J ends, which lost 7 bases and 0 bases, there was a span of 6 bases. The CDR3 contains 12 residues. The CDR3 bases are TGTGCCAGCACTACTGCTAACTATGGCTACACCTTC. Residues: CASTTANYGYTF.

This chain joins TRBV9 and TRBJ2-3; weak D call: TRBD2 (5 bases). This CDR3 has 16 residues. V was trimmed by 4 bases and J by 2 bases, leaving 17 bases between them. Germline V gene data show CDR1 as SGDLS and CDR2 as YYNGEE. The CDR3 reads CASSMGALPVTDTQYF. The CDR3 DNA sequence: TGTGCCAGCAGCATGGGAGCGTTACCCGTCACAGATACGCAGTATTTT.

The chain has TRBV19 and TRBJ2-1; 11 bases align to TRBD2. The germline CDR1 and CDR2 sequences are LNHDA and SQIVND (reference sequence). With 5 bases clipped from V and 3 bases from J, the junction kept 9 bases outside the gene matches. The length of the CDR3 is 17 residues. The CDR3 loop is CASSPSTGTSGYNEQFF. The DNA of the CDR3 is TGTGCCAGTAGTCCCTCAACCGGGACTAGCGGCTACAATGAGCAGTTCTTC.

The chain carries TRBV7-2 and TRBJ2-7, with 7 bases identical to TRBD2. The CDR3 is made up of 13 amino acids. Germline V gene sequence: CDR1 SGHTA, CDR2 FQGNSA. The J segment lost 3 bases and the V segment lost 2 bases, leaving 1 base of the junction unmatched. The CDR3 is CASSLSGGYEQYF. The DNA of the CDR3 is TGTGCCAGCAGCTTATCGGGGGGCTACGAGCAGTACTTC.

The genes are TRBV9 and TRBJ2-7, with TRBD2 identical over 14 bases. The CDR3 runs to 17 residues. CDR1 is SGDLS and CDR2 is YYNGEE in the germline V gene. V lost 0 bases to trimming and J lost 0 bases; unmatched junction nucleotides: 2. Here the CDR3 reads CASSVGTSGGFSYEQYF. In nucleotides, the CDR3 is TGTGCCAGCAGCGTAGGGACTAGCGGGGGGTTCTCCTACGAGCAGTACTTC.

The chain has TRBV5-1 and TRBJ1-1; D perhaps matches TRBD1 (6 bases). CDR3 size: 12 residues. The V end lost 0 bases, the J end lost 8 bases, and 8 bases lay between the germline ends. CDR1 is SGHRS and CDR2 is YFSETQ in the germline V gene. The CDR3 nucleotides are TGCGCCAGCAGCTTGGAACAGGGAGAAGCTTTCTTT. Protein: CASSLEQGEAFF.

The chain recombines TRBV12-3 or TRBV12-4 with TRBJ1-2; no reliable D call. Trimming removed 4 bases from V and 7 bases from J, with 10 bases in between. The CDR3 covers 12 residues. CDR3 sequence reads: CASSSEGRGYTF. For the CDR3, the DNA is TGTGCCAGCAGTTCCGAGGGCCGTGGCTACACCTTC.

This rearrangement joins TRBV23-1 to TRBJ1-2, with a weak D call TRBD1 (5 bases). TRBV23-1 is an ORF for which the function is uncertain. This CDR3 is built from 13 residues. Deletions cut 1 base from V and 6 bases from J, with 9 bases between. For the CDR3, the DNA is TGCGCCAGCAGTCAATGGAAAGGGGATGGCTACACCTTC. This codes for CASSQWKGDGYTF.

The CDR3 DNA follows: TGTGCCAGCAGTGTTGGTGAACGAAGGGAAAAACTGTTTTTT. It encodes CASSVGERREKLFF. The rearrangement links TRBV2 to TRBJ1-4; no clear D. V was cut by 4 bases and J by 8 bases, with 14 bases left in between. This CDR3 has 14 residues. Germline V gives CDR1 SNHLY, CDR2 FYNNEI. Using reference TRBV2 and TRBJ1-4 for the parts outside the CDR3, the full variable domain is EPEVTQTPSHQVTQMGQEVILRCVPISNHLYFYWYRQILGQKVEFLVSFYNNEISEKSEIFDDQFSVERPDGSNFTLKIRSTKLEDSAMYFCASSVGERREKLFFGSGTQLSVL.

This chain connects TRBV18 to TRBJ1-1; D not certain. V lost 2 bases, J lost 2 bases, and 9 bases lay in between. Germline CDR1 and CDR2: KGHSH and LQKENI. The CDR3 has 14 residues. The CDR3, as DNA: TGTGCCAGCTCACCAGGAGCGGGAAACACTGAAGCTTTCTTT. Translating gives CASSPGAGNTEAFF.

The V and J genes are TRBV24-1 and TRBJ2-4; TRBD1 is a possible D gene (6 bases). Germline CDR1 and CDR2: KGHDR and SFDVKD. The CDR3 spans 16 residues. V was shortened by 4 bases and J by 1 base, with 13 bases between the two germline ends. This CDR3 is CATSDDKTGAKNIQYF. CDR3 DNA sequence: TGTGCCACCAGTGACGATAAAACAGGGGCCAAAAACATTCAGTACTTC.

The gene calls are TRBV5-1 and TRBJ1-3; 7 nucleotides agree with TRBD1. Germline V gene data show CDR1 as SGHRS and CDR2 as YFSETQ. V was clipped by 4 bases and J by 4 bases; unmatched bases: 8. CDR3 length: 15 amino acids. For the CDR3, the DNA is TGCGCCAGCAGCCTTACAGGGGCCCCAGGAAACACCATATATTTT. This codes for CASSLTGAPGNTIYF.

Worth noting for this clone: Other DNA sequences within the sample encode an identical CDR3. The CDR3 DNA follows: TGTGCCAGCTCACCTCCTAGCACAGATACGCAGTATTTT. This codes for CASSPPSTDTQYF. The chain is built from TRBV18 and TRBJ2-3; D is ambiguous. This CDR3 is built from 13 residues. Germline values: CDR1 KGHSH, CDR2 LQKENI. V lost 3 bases, J lost 0 bases, and 4 bases lay in between.

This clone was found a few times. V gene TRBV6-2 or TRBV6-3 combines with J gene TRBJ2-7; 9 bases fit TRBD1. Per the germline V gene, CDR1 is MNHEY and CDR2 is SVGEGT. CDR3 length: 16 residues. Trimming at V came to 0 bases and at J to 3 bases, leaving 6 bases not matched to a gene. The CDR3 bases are TGTGCCAGCAGTTACTCGGTCCCGGGACAGGGCTACGAGCAGTACTTC. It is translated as CASSYSVPGQGYEQYF.

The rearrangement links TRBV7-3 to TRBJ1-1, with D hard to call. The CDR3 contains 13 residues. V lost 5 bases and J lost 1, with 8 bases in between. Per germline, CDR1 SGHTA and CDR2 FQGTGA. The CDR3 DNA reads TGTGCCAGCAGCACTCAGCAGAACACTGAAGCTTTCTTT. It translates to CASSTQQNTEAFF.

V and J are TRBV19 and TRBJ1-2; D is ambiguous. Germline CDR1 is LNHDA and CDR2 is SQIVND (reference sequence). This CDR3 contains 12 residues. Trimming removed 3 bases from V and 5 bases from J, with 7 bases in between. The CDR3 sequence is CASSITPYGYTF. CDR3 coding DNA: TGTGCCAGTAGTATCACCCCGTATGGCTACACCTTC.

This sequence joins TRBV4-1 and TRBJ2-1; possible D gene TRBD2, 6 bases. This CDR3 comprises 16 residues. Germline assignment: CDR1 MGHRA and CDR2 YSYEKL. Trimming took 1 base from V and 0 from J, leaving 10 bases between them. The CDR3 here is CASSQGGVGSYNEQFF. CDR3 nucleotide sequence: TGCGCCAGCAGCCAAGGGGGGGTGGGCTCCTACAATGAGCAGTTCTTC.

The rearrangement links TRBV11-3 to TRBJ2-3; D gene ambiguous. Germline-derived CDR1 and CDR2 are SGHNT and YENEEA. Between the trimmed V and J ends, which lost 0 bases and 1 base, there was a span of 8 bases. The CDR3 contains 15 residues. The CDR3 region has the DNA TGTGCCAGCAGCTTAGATGGCCTAGGCACAGATACGCAGTATTTT. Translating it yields CASSLDGLGTDTQYF.

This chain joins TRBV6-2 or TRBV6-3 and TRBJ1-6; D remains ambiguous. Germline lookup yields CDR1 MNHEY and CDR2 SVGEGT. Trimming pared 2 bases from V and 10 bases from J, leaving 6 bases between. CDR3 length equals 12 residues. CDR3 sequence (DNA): TGTGCCAGCAGTTACAGAAGATCACCCCTCCACTTT. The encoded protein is CASSYRRSPLHF.

The CDR3 sequence: CASSLNSDGNSPLHF. DNA for the CDR3: TGTGCCAGCTCACTGAACAGTGACGGAAATTCACCCCTCCACTTT. This chain links TRBV18 with TRBJ1-6; D remains unclear. The CDR3 sequence is 15 residues long. The V gene lost 4 bases and the J gene lost 7 bases, with 14 bases spanning the gap. Germline lookup yields CDR1 KGHSH and CDR2 LQKENI.

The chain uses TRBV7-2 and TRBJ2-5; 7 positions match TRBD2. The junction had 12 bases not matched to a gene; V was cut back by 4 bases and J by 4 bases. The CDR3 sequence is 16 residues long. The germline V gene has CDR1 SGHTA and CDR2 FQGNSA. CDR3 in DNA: TGTGCCAGCAGCTACTCTGCGGGGGAGGGATTAGAGACCCAGTACTTC. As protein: CASSYSAGEGLETQYF.

CDR3 DNA: TGTGCCAGTAGTATAGGGGGTAGCGGGGAATCCTACGAGCAGTACTTC. The encoded protein is CASSIGGSGESYEQYF. V and J are TRBV19 and TRBJ2-7; the match to TRBD2 covers 8 bases. Germline V gene lookup returns CDR1 LNHDA and CDR2 SQIVND (reference sequence). The CDR3 totals 16 residues. Germline trimming cut 1 base from V and 1 base from J; bases unmatched to any gene: 6.

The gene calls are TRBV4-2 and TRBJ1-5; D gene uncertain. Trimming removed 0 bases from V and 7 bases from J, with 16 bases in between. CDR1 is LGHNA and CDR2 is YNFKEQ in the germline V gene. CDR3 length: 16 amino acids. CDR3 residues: CASSQEPKESGQPQHF. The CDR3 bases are TGTGCCAGCAGCCAAGAGCCGAAGGAATCTGGACAGCCCCAGCATTTT.

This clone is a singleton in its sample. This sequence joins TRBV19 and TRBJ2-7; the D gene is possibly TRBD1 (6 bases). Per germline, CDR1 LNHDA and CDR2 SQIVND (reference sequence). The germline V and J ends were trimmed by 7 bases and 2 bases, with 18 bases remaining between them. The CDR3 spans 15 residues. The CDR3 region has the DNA TGTGCCAGTATGCCGACAGGAACTGATCCCTACGAGCAGTACTTC. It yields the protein CASMPTGTDPYEQYF.

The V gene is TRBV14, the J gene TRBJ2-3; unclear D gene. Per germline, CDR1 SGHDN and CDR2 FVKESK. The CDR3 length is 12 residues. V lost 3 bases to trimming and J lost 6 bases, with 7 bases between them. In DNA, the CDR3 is TGTGCCAGCAGCCAGTTGGCGGATACGCAGTATTTT. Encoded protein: CASSQLADTQYF.

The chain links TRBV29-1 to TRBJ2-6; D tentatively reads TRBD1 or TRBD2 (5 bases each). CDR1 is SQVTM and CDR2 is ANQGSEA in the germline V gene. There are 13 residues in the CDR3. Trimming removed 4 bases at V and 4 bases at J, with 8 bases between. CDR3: CSVGGTGANVLTF. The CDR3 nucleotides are TGCAGCGTTGGAGGGACCGGGGCCAACGTCCTGACTTTC. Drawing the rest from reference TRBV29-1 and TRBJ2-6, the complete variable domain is SAVISQKPSRDICQRGTSLTIQCQVDSQVTMMFWYRQQPGQSLTLIATANQGSEATYESGFVIDKFPISRPNLTFSTLTVSNMSPEDSSIYLCSVGGTGANVLTFGAGSRLTVL.